This entry lists 16 T cell receptor beta chains sequenced from one sample in a study of cytomegalovirus exposure and HLA in healthy donors. Primers included in the PCR were 60 Vbeta and 13 Jbeta primers. Sequencing was performed with immunoSEQ multiplex PCR; in TCRdb, only in-frame clones are kept and a portion is missing. Counted here are 150,000 or so clones, 70% to 80% occurring once; the ten biggest clones make up roughly 2%. The specimen sequenced was PBMCs. These receptors all stem from a young man in good health and CMV-seronegative.

The rearrangement links TRBV7-9 to TRBJ2-7; 9 bases are a match to TRBD2. Germline CDR1 SEHNR, CDR2 FQNEAQ (reference sequence). The V gene end was trimmed by 3 bases and the J gene end by 0 bases; junction bases not matched to a gene: 3. This CDR3 is 15 amino acids long. The CDR3 DNA reads as TGTGCCAGCAGCTTTAGCGGGGGCTCCTCCTACGAGCAGTACTTC. Translation: CASSFSGGSSYEQYF. Combining the CDR3 with reference TRBV7-9 and TRBJ2-7 gives the whole variable domain DTGVSQNPRHKITKRGQNVTFRCDPISEHNRLYWYRQTLGQGPEFLTYFQNEAQLEKSRLLSDRFSAERPKGSFSTLEIQRTEQGDSAMYLCASSFSGGSSYEQYFGPGTRLTVT.

The chain uses TRBV7-2 and TRBJ1-1; tentative D call: TRBD1 (6 bases). The CDR3 sequence is 15 residues long. Trimming took 0 bases from V and 4 from J, leaving 12 bases between them. CDR1 is SGHTA and CDR2 is FQGNSA in the germline V gene. The CDR3 region is CASSLAGAGVTEAFF. CDR3 sequence (DNA): TGTGCCAGCAGCTTAGCGGGGGCAGGGGTCACTGAAGCTTTCTTT. Together with reference TRBV7-2 and TRBJ1-1, the CDR3 gives the full variable domain: GAGVSQSPSNKVTEKGKDVELRCDPISGHTALYWYRQSLGQGLEFLIYFQGNSAPDKSGLPSDRFSAERTGGSVSTLTIQRTQQEDSAVYLCASSLAGAGVTEAFFGQGTRLTVV.

The table lists this clone with a few counts. The chain recombines TRBV5-1 with TRBJ2-5; TRBD1 matches 7 bases. The CDR3 covers 23 residues. After removal of 4 bases from V and 5 bases from J, the junction contained 35 bases not matched to a gene. CDR1 SGHRS and CDR2 YFSETQ come from the germline V gene. CDR3: CASSRPRPVQGHSQGLWGETQYF. In DNA form, the CDR3 reads TGCGCCAGCAGCCGCCCCCGTCCGGTACAGGGGCATTCTCAGGGGTTGTGGGGGGAGACCCAGTACTTC.

The rearrangement links TRBV28 to TRBJ1-2; 7 bases fit TRBD1. CDR1 and CDR2 (germline): MDHEN, SYDVKM. After removal of 5 bases from V and 2 bases from J, the junction contained 5 bases not matched to a gene. This CDR3 has 14 amino acids. The CDR3 region is CASSGDSTNYGYTF. The CDR3, as DNA: TGTGCCAGCAGTGGGGACAGTACCAACTATGGCTACACCTTC.

The rearrangement joins TRBV27 to TRBJ2-7, with TRBD2 matching over 10 bases. CDR3 length: 15 amino acids. CDR1 MNHEY and CDR2 SMNVEV come from the germline V gene (reference sequence). V shed 2 bases and J 2 bases; nucleotides not matched to a gene: 3. The CDR3 here is CASSLNSGGPYEQYF. In DNA, the CDR3 is TGTGCCAGCAGTTTAAATAGCGGGGGGCCCTACGAGCAGTACTTC.

The J gene is TRBJ2-1, the V gene TRBV5-1; 8 bases are a match to TRBD1. Losses at the gene ends were 8 bases for V and 6 bases for J; bases not matched to a gene: 4. This CDR3 spans 12 amino acids. Germline CDR1 reads SGHRS; CDR2 reads YFSETQ. The CDR3 protein is CASTGGRNEQFF. The DNA for the CDR3 is TGCGCCAGTACAGGGGGTCGCAATGAGCAGTTCTTC.

The chain has TRBV28 and TRBJ2-4; 8 bases line up with TRBD2. The CDR3 is 14 amino acids. Germline values: CDR1 MDHEN, CDR2 SYDVKM. V shed 6 bases, J shed 1 base, and the junction held 2 bases outside the gene matches. As DNA, the CDR3 is TGTGCCAGCAGACCGGGGGGGGCCAAAAACATTCAGTACTTC. Translation gives CASRPGGAKNIQYF.

J is TRBJ2-3 and V is TRBV5-1; a weak D match, TRBD2 (5 bases). Germline loops: CDR1 SGHRS, CDR2 YFSETQ. This CDR3 has 15 amino acids. The V gene lost 8 bases and the J gene lost 4 bases, with 20 bases spanning the gap. Here the CDR3 reads CASCRASGNADTQYF. The CDR3 nucleotides are TGCGCCAGTTGTAGGGCCAGCGGCAACGCAGATACGCAGTATTTT.

J is TRBJ2-5 and V is TRBV6-1; the match to TRBD2 covers 8 bases. V trimming: 7 bases; J trimming: 3 bases; junction bases outside the gene matches: 4. Germline-derived CDR1 and CDR2 are MNHNS and SASEGT. The CDR3 contains 13 residues. The CDR3 sequence is CASITAGEETQYF. As DNA, the CDR3 is TGTGCCAGCATCACAGCGGGGGAAGAGACCCAGTACTTC.

The chain is built from TRBV6-6 and TRBJ2-5, with 9 bases aligning to TRBD2. Losses at the gene ends were 6 bases for V and 1 base for J; bases not matched to a gene: 6. Looked up from germline, CDR1 is MNHNY and CDR2 is SVGAGI (reference sequence). The CDR3 totals 15 residues. CDR3 DNA sequence: TGTGCCAGCAGACCGAGCGGGGGGTCCCAAGAGACCCAGTACTTC. Translation: CASRPSGGSQETQYF.

This chain links TRBV20-1 with TRBJ2-1; a possible D gene is TRBD2 (5 bases). Germline CDR1 DFQATT, CDR2 SNEGSKA (reference sequence). There are 11 residues in the CDR3. V lost 8 bases to trimming and J lost 7 bases, with 12 bases between them. In DNA, the CDR3 is TGCAGTCCCGAGCGGTTAAATGAGCAGTTCTTC. As protein: CSPERLNEQFF.

The V call is TRBV19, the J call TRBJ1-1; 7 nucleotides agree with TRBD1. Per the germline V gene, CDR1 is LNHDA and CDR2 is SQIVND (reference sequence). V shed 5 bases and J 7 bases; nucleotides not matched to a gene: 10. The CDR3 covers 14 residues. This CDR3 reads CASSSPGTASEAFF. The CDR3 nucleotides read TGTGCCAGTAGTTCCCCCGGGACAGCGAGTGAAGCTTTCTTT.

Regarding this clone: Other DNA sequences in this sample translate to the same CDR3. The chain carries TRBV4-2 and TRBJ2-7; 12 nucleotides line up with TRBD1. The J segment lost 6 bases and the V segment lost 1 base, leaving 4 bases of the junction unmatched. The CDR3 has 15 amino acids. CDR1 LGHNA and CDR2 YNFKEQ come from the germline V gene. CDR3 residues: CASSQGGTGGLEQYF. The CDR3 nucleotides read TGTGCCAGCAGCCAAGGCGGGACAGGGGGCCTCGAGCAGTACTTC.

V usage is TRBV6-1 and J usage is TRBJ1-6, with 7 nucleotides matching TRBD1. The CDR3 length is 13 residues. V lost 5 bases to trimming and J lost 7 bases; unmatched junction nucleotides: 2. Germline V gives CDR1 MNHNS, CDR2 SASEGT. The CDR3 DNA follows: TGTGCCAGCAGTTTGGGACAGAATTCACCCCTCCACTTT. Its translation: CASSLGQNSPLHF.

On this clone itself: The junction and the germline gene differ at one end; a read error may be behind it. The CDR3 bases are TGTGCCAGCAGCCCCCTCGAGGGCTCAGGGGATAACTATGGCTACCCCTTC. Translated: CASSPLEGSGDNYGYPF. The chain employs TRBV2 and TRBJ1-2; D possibly corresponds to TRBD1 (6 bases). The germline gives CDR1 SNHLY, CDR2 FYNNEI. This CDR3 has 17 amino acids.

This chain connects TRBV7-8 to TRBJ2-5; D unclear. Germline CDR1 SGHVS, CDR2 FQNEAQ. The CDR3 consists of 17 residues. V gave up 7 bases and J gave up 0 bases, with 21 bases separating them. CDR3 sequence reads: CASTFLRNFLDQETQYF. The CDR3 bases are TGTGCCAGCACCTTCTTAAGGAACTTCCTAGACCAAGAGACCCAGTACTTC.